A selection of T cell receptor beta chains follows, all from one sample in a study of T cells in Graves' hyperthyroidism and ophthalmopathy. Via MiXCR, TCRdb re-called the multiplex PCR reads, giving one row per CDR3 protein. Altogether 380,000 or so distinct CDR3 sequences are present, about 15% being singletons, with the ten largest covering 20% to 25%. Sequenced sample: blood. These receptors all come from a woman aged 25 to 39 with Graves' hyperthyroidism. The CDR3 runs from the conserved cysteine through the conserved F or W. The order of the fields is V gene, J gene, D gene, clone size, CDR3 DNA, CDR3 protein. D genes are given only for firm matches. Only part of the rows carry a size: once, few, many, or a class if the clone is expanded.

TRBV28	TRBJ1-6	-	many	TGTGCCAGCAAAGCACTTGGCGACTCACCCCTCCACTTT	CASKALGDSPLHF
TRBV20-1	TRBJ2-2	-	-	TGCAGTGCCCGGCGGACTGACACCGGGGAGCTGTTTTTT	CSARRTDTGELFF
TRBV3-1	TRBJ1-2	TRBD1	-	TGTGCCAGCAGCGTGAACCCGGGACAGGGCCATTTCGGCTACACCTTC	CASSVNPGQGHFGYTF
TRBV5-1	TRBJ2-5	-	-	TGCGCCAGCAGCTTGTGGCCAGACCAAGAGTTGGCCCAGTACTTC	CASSLWPDQELAQYF
TRBV14	TRBJ2-1	TRBD2	many	TGTGCCAGCAGCCCGAACTTACTAGCGGGAGGCAATGAGCAGTTCTTC	CASSPNLLAGGNEQFF
TRBV18	TRBJ2-7	TRBD2	few	TGTGCCAGCTCTCCGATTTCCGGGACTAGTAGTGAGCAGTACTTC	CASSPISGTSSEQYF
TRBV27	TRBJ2-1	TRBD1	many	TGTGCCAGCAGTTCACCGGGACAGGGGAATACCAATGAGCAGTTCTTC	CASSSPGQGNTNEQFF
TRBV29-1	TRBJ1-1	TRBD1	many	TGCAGCGTTGGACAGGGGGCGGTCAGTGGAACTGAAGCTTTCTTT	CSVGQGAVSGTEAFF
TRBV7-9	TRBJ1-1	-	-	TGTGCCAGCAGCTTAGGTGACAACCAAGCTTTCTTT	CASSLGDNQAFF
TRBV28	TRBJ2-7	TRBD1	-	TGTGCCAGCAGTTTGTCCGGGACAGGTGTGGGCGAGCAGTACTTC	CASSLSGTGVGEQYF
TRBV7-9	TRBJ2-5	-	few	TGTGCCAGCAGGGCGCGAGCTCAAGAGACCCAGTACTTC	CASRARAQETQYF
TRBV7-9	TRBJ2-1	-	-	TGTGCCAGCAGCTTAGCGCCTGGGGCCAATGAGCAGTTCTTC	CASSLAPGANEQFF
TRBV12-3/TRBV12-4	TRBJ1-4	-	few	TGTGCCAGCAGTTTGGGGGGTTCGAGTTGGGAAAAACTGTTTTTT	CASSLGGSSWEKLFF
TRBV7-2	TRBJ2-3	TRBD2	once	TGTGCCAGCAGCTTACGAGCGGGAGGGAGCACAGATACGCAGTATTTT	CASSLRAGGSTDTQYF
TRBV4-1	TRBJ1-1	TRBD1	-	TGCGCCAGCAGCCATCGGACAGGTGCGAGTGAAGCTTTCTTT	CASSHRTGASEAFF
TRBV20-1	TRBJ2-1	-	many	TGCAGTGCTAGTGGAGGGAGATCCGACAATGAGCAGTTCTTC	CSASGGRSDNEQFF
TRBV18	TRBJ1-5	-	-	TGTGCCAGCTCACCACGGCCAGGGGAACGTCCCCAGCATTTT	CASSPRPGERPQHF
TRBV20-1	TRBJ2-7	TRBD2	many	TGCAGTGCTAAGGCGTCTAACCTGGCTAGCGGGTACGAGCAGTACTTC	CSAKASNLASGYEQYF
TRBV4-3	TRBJ2-7	-	few	TGCGCCAGCAGCCAAGAACCAGGGAGGTACGAGCAGTACTTC	CASSQEPGRYEQYF
TRBV7-3	TRBJ2-7	-	-	TGTGCCAGCAGCTTAGTAACTAGCAACGAGCAGTACTTC	CASSLVTSNEQYF
TRBV24-1	TRBJ1-5	TRBD1	many	TGTGCCACCGGGGGACAGGGTGACCAGCCCCAGCATTTT	CATGGQGDQPQHF
TRBV7-6	TRBJ1-6	TRBD1	-	TGTGCCAGCAGCTCCGAGCACAGGGGGTGGGATTCACCCCTCCACTTT	CASSSEHRGWDSPLHF
TRBV20-1	TRBJ2-7	-	few	TGCAGTGCTAGCGCCGATGTCGAGCAGTACTTC	CSASADVEQYF
TRBV20-1	TRBJ2-3	TRBD1	-	TGCAGTGCTAGAGTCCTTCCAGGGGGTGACACAGATACGCAGTATTTT	CSARVLPGGDTDTQYF
TRBV4-1	TRBJ2-7	-	few	TGCGCCAGCAGCCTTCGGATTCTCTACGAGCAGTACTTC	CASSLRILYEQYF
TRBV3-2	TRBJ1-1	-	few	TGTGCCAGCAGCCTGGGTGGGACCTCCCCGAGGAGCACTGAAGCTTTCTTT	CASSLGGTSPRSTEAFF
TRBV5-5	TRBJ2-5	TRBD2	many	TGTGCCAGCAGCCCACCTCCTAGCGGGAGGCCCCAAGAGACCCAGTACTTC	CASSPPPSGRPQETQYF
TRBV28	TRBJ2-7	TRBD2	many	TGTGCCAGCGTATGGACTAGCGGGAGCCCTGATGGGCACTACGAGCAGTACTTC	CASVWTSGSPDGHYEQYF
TRBV20-1	TRBJ1-2	-	-	TGCAGTGCACCTCCCCACGTATTTGCCACAGTGGGCCACACCTTC	CSAPPHVFATVGHTF
TRBV7-9	TRBJ2-2	-	many	TGTGCCAGCAGCACTCCGGACAGCTCGAACACCGGGGAGCTGTTTTTT	CASSTPDSSNTGELFF
TRBV24-1	TRBJ2-6	-	-	TGTGCCACCAGAGAGACAGCTCCTGGGGCCAACGTCCTGACTTTC	CATRETAPGANVLTF
TRBV11-3	TRBJ2-7	-	many	TGTGCCAGCGGCCAAAGGGCTTCCTACGAGCAGTACTTC	CASGQRASYEQYF
TRBV20-1	TRBJ2-1	-	-	TGCAGTGCTCTATTCCGGGAGCCGGGTGAGCAGTTCTTC	CSALFREPGEQFF
TRBV12-3/TRBV12-4	TRBJ2-2	TRBD2	many	TGTGCCAGCAGCCCCGGGACTAGCGGGAGGAGGGTCACCGGGGAGCTGTTTTTT	CASSPGTSGRRVTGELFF
TRBV20-1	TRBJ2-3	-	many	TGCAGCGAGAGGTCCCGCACAGATACGCAGTATTTT	CSERSRTDTQYF
TRBV7-2	TRBJ1-2	TRBD1	few	TGTGCCAGCAGCCACAATTCTCCGGACAGGCTTAACTATGGCTACACCTTC	CASSHNSPDRLNYGYTF
TRBV6-1	TRBJ2-3	-	few	TGTGCCAGCAGCCCTTGGACTAGGGGGGATACGCAGTATTTT	CASSPWTRGDTQYF
TRBV15	TRBJ2-5	-	many	TGTGCCACCAGCAGAGACCGCGGGACAGAGGAAGAGACCCAGTACTTC	CATSRDRGTEEETQYF
TRBV2	TRBJ1-6	TRBD1	many	TGTGCCAGCAGTGGGCTCAGGGGGTCTTCACCCCTCCACTTT	CASSGLRGSSPLHF
TRBV11-2	TRBJ2-1	-	many	TGTGCCAGCAGCTCAGCCTATGAGCAGTTCTTC	CASSSAYEQFF
TRBV7-2	TRBJ2-1	TRBD2	many	TGTGCCAGCAGCACCCGGACTAGCGGGGACAATGAGCAGTTCTTC	CASSTRTSGDNEQFF
TRBV29-1	TRBJ2-1	TRBD1	few	TGCAGCGTTGCGGGACAGGGAGGGAATGAGCAGTTCTTC	CSVAGQGGNEQFF
TRBV27	TRBJ2-3	-	many	TGTGCCAGCAGTTGGGGGGCCAGCACAGATACGCAGTATTTT	CASSWGASTDTQYF
TRBV18	TRBJ1-1	-	many	TGTGCCAGCTCACCAATCCTGAACACTGAAGCTTTCTTT	CASSPILNTEAFF
TRBV2	TRBJ2-7	TRBD2	many	TGTGCCAGCACGTCGGGAGGCACCTACGAGCAGTACTTC	CASTSGGTYEQYF
TRBV12-3/TRBV12-4	TRBJ2-3	TRBD2	many	TGTGCCAGCACCTGGGGGGCGGGAGGGCCCACAGATACGCAGTATTTT	CASTWGAGGPTDTQYF
TRBV7-2	TRBJ2-3	-	few	TGTGCCAGCAGCCCGGAGGGCCGGGGCACAGATACGCAGTATTTT	CASSPEGRGTDTQYF
TRBV28	TRBJ1-6	-	many	TGTGCCAGCAGTCGTACCGGGACCTCGGGTTCACCCCTCCACTTT	CASSRTGTSGSPLHF
TRBV30	TRBJ2-2	TRBD2	many	TGTGCCTGGGGTCTAGCGGGGTCTTACACCGGGGAGCTGTTTTTT	CAWGLAGSYTGELFF
TRBV20-1	TRBJ1-2	TRBD1	-	TGCAGTGCTATGAGACAGGGAGTCTCCTATGGCTACACCTTC	CSAMRQGVSYGYTF
TRBV2	TRBJ1-6	-	many	TGTGCCAGCAGTTTGTCACAGAGTAATTCACCCCTCCACTTT	CASSLSQSNSPLHF
TRBV29-1	TRBJ2-7	-	few	TGCAGCGTTGCTCAGGCCCACGAGCAGTACTTC	CSVAQAHEQYF
TRBV11-2	TRBJ2-7	-	many	TGTGCCAGCAGCTTAGATTCCCCGGACCGATACGAGCAGTACTTC	CASSLDSPDRYEQYF
TRBV11-2	TRBJ1-1	-	many	TGTGCCAGCAGCATCGCACCGGAGACTGAAGCTTTCTTT	CASSIAPETEAFF